Reported below is one T cell receptor (beta chain). The Seattle site enrolled patients during active infection and followed them longitudinally. The data stem from a study of blood T cell repertoires in COVID-19. About the study: Sites across the United States, Italy and Spain contributed samples from acute and convalescent COVID-19. T cells, B-cell-depleted T cells, or PBMCs supplied cDNA or gDNA.

Original processing methods: Estimation of nucleated cell counts was performed using reference gene primer amplification. Profiled with immunoSEQ multiplex PCR; TCRdb holds only in-frame clones, not every one. That table is the source of V, J and clone size, and D and trimming were worked out from the DNA. Among 220,000 or so clones listed, about 94% were seen once. The CDR3 has 14 amino acids. Germline assignment: CDR1 KGHSH and CDR2 LQKENI. Losses at the gene ends were 4 bases for V and 2 bases for J; bases not matched to a gene: 5. This chain uses TRBV18 with TRBJ2-7, with 7 bases aligning to TRBD2. The sequenced sample consisted of peripheral blood. The receptor's source is a man between 60 and 75 years old with COVID-19, enrolled during active disease. The CDR3 bases are TGTGCCAGCTCACTTATGACTAGCCCCTACGAGCAGTACTTC. Encoded protein: CASSLMTSPYEQYF.